This T cell receptor beta chain is from a study of shared clonotypes between healthy human individuals. Trimming stripped 7 bases from V and 1 base from J, with 16 bases between. CDR3 size: 15 residues. Germline loops: CDR1 LNHDA, CDR2 SQIVND (reference sequence). This table comes from immunoSEQ multiplex PCR, and its TCRdb copy is limited to in-frame clones, with some not included. The sample lists millions of clones; 90% to 95% were seen once. The study, taken as a whole, reports: As a rule, naive subsets had a larger estimated richness than memory subsets. In contrast to clonotypes shared by all four donors, non-shared clonotypes had lower generation probabilities.

In its sample, this clone was seen once. Its antigen is unidentified. Sequencing input: naive CD4+ T cells from PBMCs. Subset in this sample: CD45RA+ positively selected. The V call is TRBV19, the J call TRBJ1-2, with D possibly being TRBD1 (6 bases). The TCR was taken from a man between 18 and 29 years old in good health. Some clones in this sample may be carry-over from other donors' samples. The CDR3 DNA reads as TGTGCCAGTAATCAACTGGACAGTCTTAACTATGGCTACACCTTC. Translating it yields CASNQLDSLNYGYTF.